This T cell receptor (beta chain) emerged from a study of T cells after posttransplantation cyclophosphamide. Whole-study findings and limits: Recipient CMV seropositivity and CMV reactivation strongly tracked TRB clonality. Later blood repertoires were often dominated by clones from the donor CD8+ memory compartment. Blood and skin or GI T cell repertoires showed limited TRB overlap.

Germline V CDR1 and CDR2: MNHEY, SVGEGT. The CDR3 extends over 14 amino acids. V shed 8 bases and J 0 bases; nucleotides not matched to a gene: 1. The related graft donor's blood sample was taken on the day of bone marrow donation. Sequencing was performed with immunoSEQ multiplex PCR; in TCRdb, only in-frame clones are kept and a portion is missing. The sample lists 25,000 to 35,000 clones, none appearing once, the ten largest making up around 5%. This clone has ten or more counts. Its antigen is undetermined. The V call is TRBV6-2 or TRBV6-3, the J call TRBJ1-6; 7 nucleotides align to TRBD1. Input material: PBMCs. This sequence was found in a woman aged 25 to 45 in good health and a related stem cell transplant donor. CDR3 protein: CASGQDSYNSPLHF. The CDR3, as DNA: TGTGCCAGCGGACAGGACTCCTATAATTCACCCCTCCACTTT.